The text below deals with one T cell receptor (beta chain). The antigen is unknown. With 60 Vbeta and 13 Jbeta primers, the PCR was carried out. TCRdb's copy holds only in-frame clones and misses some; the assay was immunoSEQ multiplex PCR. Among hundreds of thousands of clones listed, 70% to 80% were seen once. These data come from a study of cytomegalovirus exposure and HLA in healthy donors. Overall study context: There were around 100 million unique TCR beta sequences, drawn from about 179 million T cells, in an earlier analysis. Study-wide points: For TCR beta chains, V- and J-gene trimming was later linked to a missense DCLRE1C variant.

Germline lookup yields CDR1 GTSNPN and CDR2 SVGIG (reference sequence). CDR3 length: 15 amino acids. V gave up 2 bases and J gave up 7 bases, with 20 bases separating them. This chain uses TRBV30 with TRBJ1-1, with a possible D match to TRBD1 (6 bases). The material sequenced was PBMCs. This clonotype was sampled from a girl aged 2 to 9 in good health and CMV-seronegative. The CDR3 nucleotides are TGTGCCTGGAGTCCCAAACAGGGAAGAACCAGTGAAGCTTTCTTT. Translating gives CAWSPKQGRTSEAFF.